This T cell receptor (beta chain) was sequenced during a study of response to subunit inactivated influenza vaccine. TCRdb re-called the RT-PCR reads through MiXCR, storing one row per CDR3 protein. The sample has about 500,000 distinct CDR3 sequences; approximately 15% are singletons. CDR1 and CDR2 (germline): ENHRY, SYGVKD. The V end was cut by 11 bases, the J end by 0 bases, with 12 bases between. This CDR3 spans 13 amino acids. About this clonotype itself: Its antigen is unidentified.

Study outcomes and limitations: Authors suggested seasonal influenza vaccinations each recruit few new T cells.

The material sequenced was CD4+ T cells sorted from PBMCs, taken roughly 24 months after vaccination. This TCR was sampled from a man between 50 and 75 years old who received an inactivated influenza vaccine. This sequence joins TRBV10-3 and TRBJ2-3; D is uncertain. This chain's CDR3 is CAAASQSTDTQYF. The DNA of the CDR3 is TGTGCCGCGGCGTCGCAAAGCACAGATACGCAGTATTTT.